Listed here is a single T cell receptor (beta chain). The sample belongs to a study of blood T cell repertoires in COVID-19. Generated by immunoSEQ multiplex PCR, the TCRdb table keeps only in-frame clones and is missing some. The sample consists of 25,000 to 30,000 clones, 65% to 90% of them appearing once. The CDR3 spans 14 residues. V lost 1 base, J lost 3 bases, and 2 bases stayed unmatched. Germline CDR1 is SGHVS and CDR2 is FNYEAQ. J is TRBJ2-5 and V is TRBV7-6, with TRBD2 matching 7 bases. The TCR comes from a human donor in a cohort sampled during active COVID-19. Sequenced sample: peripheral blood. The CDR3 spells CASSLVGGKETQYF. CDR3 in DNA: TGTGCCAGCAGCTTAGTCGGGGGGAAAGAGACCCAGTACTTC.